This T cell receptor (beta chain) was captured in a study of shared clonotypes between healthy human individuals. About the research overall: A donor's plate count was three for CD4 naive and three for CD4 memory; CD8 naive had two and CD8 memory one.

The CDR3 has 12 residues. CDR1 and CDR2 (germline): SGDLS, YYNGEE. V lost 4 bases and J 4 bases, leaving 7 bases between the germline ends. About this clone: Its antigen is unknown.

Genomic DNA (from each subset) was split evenly across several immunoSEQ plates. Produced via immunoSEQ multiplex PCR; TCRdb's table is partial and in-frame only. The sample includes about 2 million clones, 95% of them seen just once. Study results and caveats: Relative to their counterparts shared across all four donors, non-shared clonotypes exhibited diminished generation probabilities.

The V call is TRBV9, the J call TRBJ2-3; D not resolved. Sequencing input: naive CD4+ T cells sorted from blood. Subset meaning: CD45RA+ positively selected. This receptor was obtained from a man between 18 and 29 years old in good health. The CDR3, as DNA: TGTGCCAGCAGCCCTCCTTCAGATACGCAGTATTTT. It codes for CASSPPSDTQYF. Full variable domain (missing parts from reference TRBV9 and TRBJ2-3): DSGVTQTPKHLITATGQRVTLRCSPRSGDLSVYWYQQSLDQGLQFLIQYYNGEERAKGNILERFSAQQFPDLHSELNLSSLELGDSALYFCASSPPSDTQYFGPGTRLTVL.